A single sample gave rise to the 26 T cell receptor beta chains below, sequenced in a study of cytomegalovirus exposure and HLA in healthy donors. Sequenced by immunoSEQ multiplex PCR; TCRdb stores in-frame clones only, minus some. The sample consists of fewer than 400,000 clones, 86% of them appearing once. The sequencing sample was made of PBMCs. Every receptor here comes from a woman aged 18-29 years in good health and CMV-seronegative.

The CDR3 DNA reads TGTGCCAGCAGCCTCTCGGGACTAGCGTGGAACGAGCAGTACTTC. It codes for CASSLSGLAWNEQYF. This rearrangement joins TRBV7-8 to TRBJ2-7, with TRBD2 identical over 10 bases. Trimming at V came to 5 bases and at J to 5 bases, leaving 9 bases not matched to a gene. The V gene's germline CDR1 is SGHVS and CDR2 FQNEAQ. CDR3 length: 15 amino acids. The full variable domain, rest sourced from reference TRBV7-8 and TRBJ2-7, is GAGVSQSPRYKVAKRGQDVALRCDPISGHVSLFWYQQALGQGPEFLTYFQNEAQLDKSGLPSDRFFAERPEGSVSTLKIQRTQQEDSAVYLCASSLSGLAWNEQYFGPGTRLTVT.

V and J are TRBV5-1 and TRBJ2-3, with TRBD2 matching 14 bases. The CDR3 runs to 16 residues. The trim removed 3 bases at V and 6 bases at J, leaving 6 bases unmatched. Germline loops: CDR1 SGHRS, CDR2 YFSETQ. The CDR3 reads CASSSMGLAGVDTQYF. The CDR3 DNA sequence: TGCGCCAGCAGCTCAATGGGACTAGCGGGAGTCGATACGCAGTATTTT.

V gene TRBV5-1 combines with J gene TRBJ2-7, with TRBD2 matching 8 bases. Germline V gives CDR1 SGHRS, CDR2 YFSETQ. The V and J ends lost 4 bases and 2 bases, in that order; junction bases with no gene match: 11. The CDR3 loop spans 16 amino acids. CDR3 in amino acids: CASSPAGRGATYEQYF. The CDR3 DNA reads TGCGCCAGCAGCCCGGCCGGGCGGGGGGCTACCTACGAGCAGTACTTC.

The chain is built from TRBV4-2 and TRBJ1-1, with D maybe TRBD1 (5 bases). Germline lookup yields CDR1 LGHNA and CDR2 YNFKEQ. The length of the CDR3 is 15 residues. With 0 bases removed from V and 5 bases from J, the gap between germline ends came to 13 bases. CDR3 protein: CASSQDAGPETEAFF. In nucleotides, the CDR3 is TGTGCCAGCAGCCAAGATGCGGGACCGGAGACTGAAGCTTTCTTT.

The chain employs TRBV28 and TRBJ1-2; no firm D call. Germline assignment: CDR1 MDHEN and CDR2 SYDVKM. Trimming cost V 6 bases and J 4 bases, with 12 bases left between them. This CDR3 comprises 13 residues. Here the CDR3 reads CASRAGGIYGYTF. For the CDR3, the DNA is TGTGCCAGCAGGGCGGGAGGGATCTATGGCTACACCTTC.

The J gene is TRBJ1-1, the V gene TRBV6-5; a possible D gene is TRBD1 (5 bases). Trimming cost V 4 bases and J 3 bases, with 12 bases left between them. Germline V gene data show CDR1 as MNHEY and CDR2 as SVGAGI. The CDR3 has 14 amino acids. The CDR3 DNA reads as TGTGCCAGCAGTTTGGGCAGGGAGGACACTGAAGCTTTCTTT. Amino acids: CASSLGREDTEAFF.

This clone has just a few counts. The chain's CDR3 is CASSTNNNQPQHF. DNA for the CDR3: TGTGCCAGCAGCACAAACAACAATCAGCCCCAGCATTTT. This rearrangement joins TRBV9 to TRBJ1-5; D is undetermined. Germline CDR1 reads SGDLS; CDR2 reads YYNGEE. The CDR3 consists of 13 residues. V lost 4 bases and J lost 3, with 8 bases in between.

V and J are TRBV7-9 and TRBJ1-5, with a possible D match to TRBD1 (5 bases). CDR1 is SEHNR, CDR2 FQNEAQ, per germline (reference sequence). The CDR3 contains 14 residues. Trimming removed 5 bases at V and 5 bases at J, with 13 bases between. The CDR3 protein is CASSGGGEYQPQHF. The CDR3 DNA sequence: TGTGCCAGCAGCGGGGGAGGGGAATATCAGCCCCAGCATTTT.

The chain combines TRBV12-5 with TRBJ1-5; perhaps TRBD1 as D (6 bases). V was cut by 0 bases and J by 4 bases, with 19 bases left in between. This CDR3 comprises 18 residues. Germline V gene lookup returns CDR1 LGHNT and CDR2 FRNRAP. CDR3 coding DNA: TGTGCTAGTGGTTTGGTACGGTTTGGGGCAGGGGTTAATCAGCCCCAGCATTTT. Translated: CASGLVRFGAGVNQPQHF.

CDR3 nucleotides: TGTGCCAGTAGTATCCGGCCCCAGGGGGGCTTCTTCAATCAGCCCCAGCATTTT. Its protein is CASSIRPQGGFFNQPQHF. This sequence joins TRBV19 and TRBJ1-5, with 7 bases aligning to TRBD1. Trimming cost V 3 bases and J 3 bases; bases outside gene matches: 14. CDR3 size: 18 residues. Germline V lookup: CDR1 LNHDA, CDR2 SQIVND (reference sequence). Full variable domain (rest looked up from reference TRBV19 and TRBJ1-5): DGGITQSPKYLFRKEGQNVTLSCEQNLNHDAMYWYRQDPGQGLRLIYYSQIVNDFQKGDIAEGYSVSREKKESFPLTVTSAQKNPTAFYLCASSIRPQGGFFNQPQHFGDGTRLSIL.

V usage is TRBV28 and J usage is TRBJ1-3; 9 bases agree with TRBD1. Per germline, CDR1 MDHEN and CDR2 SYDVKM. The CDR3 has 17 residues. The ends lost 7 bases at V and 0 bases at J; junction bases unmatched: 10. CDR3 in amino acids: CASTPGQGLHSGNTIYF. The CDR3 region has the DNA TGTGCCAGCACCCCGGGACAGGGCCTTCACTCTGGAAACACCATATATTTT.

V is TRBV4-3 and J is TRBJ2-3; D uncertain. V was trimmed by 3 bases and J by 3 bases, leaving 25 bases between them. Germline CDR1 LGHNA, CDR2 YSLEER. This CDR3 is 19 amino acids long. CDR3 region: CASSHLALYHENSTDTQYF. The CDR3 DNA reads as TGCGCCAGCAGCCACCTTGCCCTGTATCACGAAAACTCTACAGATACGCAGTATTTT.

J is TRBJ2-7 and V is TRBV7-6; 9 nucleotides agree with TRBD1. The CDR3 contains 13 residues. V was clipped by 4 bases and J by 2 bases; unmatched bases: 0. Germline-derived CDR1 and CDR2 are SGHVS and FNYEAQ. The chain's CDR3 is CASSWDRAYEQYF. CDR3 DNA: TGTGCCAGCAGCTGGGACAGGGCCTACGAGCAGTACTTC.

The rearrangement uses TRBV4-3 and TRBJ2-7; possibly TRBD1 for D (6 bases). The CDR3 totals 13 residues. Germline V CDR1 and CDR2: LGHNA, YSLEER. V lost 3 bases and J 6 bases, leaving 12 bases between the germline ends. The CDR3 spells CASSQTGLGEQYF. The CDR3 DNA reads TGCGCCAGCAGCCAGACAGGTCTGGGCGAGCAGTACTTC.

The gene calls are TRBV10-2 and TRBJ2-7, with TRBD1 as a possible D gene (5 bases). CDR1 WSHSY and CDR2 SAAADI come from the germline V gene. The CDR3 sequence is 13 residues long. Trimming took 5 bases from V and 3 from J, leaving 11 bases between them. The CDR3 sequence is CASSSPGHYEQYF. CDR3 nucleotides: TGCGCCAGCAGTAGTCCAGGACACTACGAGCAGTACTTC.

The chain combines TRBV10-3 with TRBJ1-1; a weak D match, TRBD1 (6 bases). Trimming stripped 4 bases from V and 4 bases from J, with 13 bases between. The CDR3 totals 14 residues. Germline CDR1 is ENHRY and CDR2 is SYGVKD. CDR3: CAISGGGWGTEAFF. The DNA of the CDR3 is TGTGCCATCAGTGGGGGGGGCTGGGGCACTGAAGCTTTCTTT.

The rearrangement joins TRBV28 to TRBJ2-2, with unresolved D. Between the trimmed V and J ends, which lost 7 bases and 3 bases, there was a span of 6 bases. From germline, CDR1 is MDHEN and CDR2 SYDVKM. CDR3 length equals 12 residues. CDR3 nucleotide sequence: TGTGCCAGCACCCAGTACACCGGGGAGCTGTTTTTT. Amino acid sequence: CASTQYTGELFF.

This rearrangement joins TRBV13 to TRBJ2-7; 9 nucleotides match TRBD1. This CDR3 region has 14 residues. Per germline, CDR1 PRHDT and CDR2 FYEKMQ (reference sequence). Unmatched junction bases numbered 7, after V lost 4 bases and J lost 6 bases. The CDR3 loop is CASSWDRDVGEQYF. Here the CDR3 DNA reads TGTGCCAGCAGCTGGGACAGGGATGTGGGCGAGCAGTACTTC.

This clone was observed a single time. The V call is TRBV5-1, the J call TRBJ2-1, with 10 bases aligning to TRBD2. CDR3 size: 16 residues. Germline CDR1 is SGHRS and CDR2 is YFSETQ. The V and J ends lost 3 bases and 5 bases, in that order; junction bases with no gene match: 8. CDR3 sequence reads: CASSSTGTSDNNEQFF. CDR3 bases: TGCGCCAGCAGCTCCACCGGGACTAGCGACAACAATGAGCAGTTCTTC.

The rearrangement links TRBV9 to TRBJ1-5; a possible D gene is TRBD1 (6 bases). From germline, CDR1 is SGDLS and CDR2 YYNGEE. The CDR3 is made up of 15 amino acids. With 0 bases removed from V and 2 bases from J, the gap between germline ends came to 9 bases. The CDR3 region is CASSVDPGGNQPQHF. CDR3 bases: TGTGCCAGCAGCGTAGATCCAGGGGGCAATCAGCCCCAGCATTTT.

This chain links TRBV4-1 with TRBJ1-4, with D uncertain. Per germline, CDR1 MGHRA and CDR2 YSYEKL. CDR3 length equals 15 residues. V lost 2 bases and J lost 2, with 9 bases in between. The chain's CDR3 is CASSQSRLTNEKLFF. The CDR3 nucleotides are TGCGCCAGCAGCCAATCCCGGTTGACTAATGAAAAACTGTTTTTT.

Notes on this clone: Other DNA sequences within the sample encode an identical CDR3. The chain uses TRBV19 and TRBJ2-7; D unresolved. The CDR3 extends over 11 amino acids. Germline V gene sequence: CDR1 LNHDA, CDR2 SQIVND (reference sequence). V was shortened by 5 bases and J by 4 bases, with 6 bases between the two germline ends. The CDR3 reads CASSSLYEQYF. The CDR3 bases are TGTGCCAGTAGTTCACTTTACGAGCAGTACTTC.

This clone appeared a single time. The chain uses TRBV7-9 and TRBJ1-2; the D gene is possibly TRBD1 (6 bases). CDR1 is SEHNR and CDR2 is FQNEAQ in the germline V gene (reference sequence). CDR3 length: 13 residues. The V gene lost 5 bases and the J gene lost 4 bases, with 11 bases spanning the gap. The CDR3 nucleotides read TGTGCCAGCAGCCTAGACAGGACCTATGGCTACACCTTC. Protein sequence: CASSLDRTYGYTF.

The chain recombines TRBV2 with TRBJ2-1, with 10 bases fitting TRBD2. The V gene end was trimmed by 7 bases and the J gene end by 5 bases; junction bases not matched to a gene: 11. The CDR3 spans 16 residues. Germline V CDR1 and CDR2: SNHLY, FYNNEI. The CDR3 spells CASKGSGTSDNNEQFF. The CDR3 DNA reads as TGTGCCAGCAAGGGATCCGGGACTAGCGATAACAATGAGCAGTTCTTC.

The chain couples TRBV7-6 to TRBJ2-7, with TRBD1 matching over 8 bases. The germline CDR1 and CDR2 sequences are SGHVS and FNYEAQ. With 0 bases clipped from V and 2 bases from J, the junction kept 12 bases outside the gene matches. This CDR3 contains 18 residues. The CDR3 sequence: CASSLARSTGTGAYEQYF. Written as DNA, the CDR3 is TGTGCCAGCAGCTTAGCCCGTTCTACCGGGACAGGAGCCTACGAGCAGTACTTC.

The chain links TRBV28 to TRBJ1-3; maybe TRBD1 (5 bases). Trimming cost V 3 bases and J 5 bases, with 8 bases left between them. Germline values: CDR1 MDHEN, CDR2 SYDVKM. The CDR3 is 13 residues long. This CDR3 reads CASSFPDRNTIYF. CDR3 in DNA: TGTGCCAGCAGTTTCCCGGACAGAAACACCATATATTTT. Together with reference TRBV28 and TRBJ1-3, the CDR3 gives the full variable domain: DVKVTQSSRYLVKRTGEKVFLECVQDMDHENMFWYRQDPGLGLRLIYFSYDVKMKEKGDIPEGYSVSREKKERFSLILESASTNQTSMYLCASSFPDRNTIYFGEGSWLTVV.